Reported below is one T cell receptor beta chain. These data originate in a study of blood T cell repertoires in COVID-19. For the study at large: There were acute and convalescent COVID-19 samples, and they came from the United States, Italy and Spain. Sources were T cells, B-cell-depleted T cells, or PBMCs; the material itself was cDNA or gDNA.

The CDR3 has 16 residues. In the original analysis: For nucleated cells, counts were estimated from reference gene primer amplification. This table comes from immunoSEQ multiplex PCR, and its TCRdb copy is limited to in-frame clones, with some not included. V, J and clone size derive from that table, while D and trimming were established from the DNA sequence. The profile shows more than 140,000 clones, around 88% of them singletons. This chain connects TRBV21-1 to TRBJ2-7; the table's D call TRBD1 went unverified against the DNA. TRBV21-1 is designated a pseudogene. The material sequenced was peripheral blood. The source is a woman in her fifties or sixties with acute or convalescent COVID-19. CDR3 sequence reads: CASSKCPSHRNYEQYF. CDR3 sequence (DNA): TGTGCCAGCAGCAAATGCCCATCCCACAGGAACTACGAGCAGTACTTC.